This T cell receptor (beta chain) was identified during a study of technical replicates of blood from a handful of donors. Libraries were prepared by immunoSEQ multiplex PCR; TCRdb keeps only in-frame clonotypes and omits some of them. The table shows some 76,000 clones, with approximately 94% occurring only once. Trimming pared 1 base from V and 2 bases from J, leaving 7 bases between. Germline V CDR1 and CDR2: SGHRS, YFSETQ. The length of the CDR3 is 13 residues. This clone was detected only once. This sequence joins TRBV5-1 and TRBJ2-7; D is undetermined. The sequence derives from a human donor in good health. The sequenced sample was T cells isolated from PBMCs. For the CDR3, the DNA is TGCGCCAGCAGCTTGACAGTGACCTACGAGCAGTACTTC. It encodes CASSLTVTYEQYF. Full variable domain (remainder filled in from reference TRBV5-1 and TRBJ2-7): KAGVTQTPRYLIKTRGQQVTLSCSPISGHRSVSWYQQTPGQGLQFLFEYFSETQRNKGNFPGRFSGRQFSNSRSEMNVSTLELGDSALYLCASSLTVTYEQYFGPGTRLTVT.